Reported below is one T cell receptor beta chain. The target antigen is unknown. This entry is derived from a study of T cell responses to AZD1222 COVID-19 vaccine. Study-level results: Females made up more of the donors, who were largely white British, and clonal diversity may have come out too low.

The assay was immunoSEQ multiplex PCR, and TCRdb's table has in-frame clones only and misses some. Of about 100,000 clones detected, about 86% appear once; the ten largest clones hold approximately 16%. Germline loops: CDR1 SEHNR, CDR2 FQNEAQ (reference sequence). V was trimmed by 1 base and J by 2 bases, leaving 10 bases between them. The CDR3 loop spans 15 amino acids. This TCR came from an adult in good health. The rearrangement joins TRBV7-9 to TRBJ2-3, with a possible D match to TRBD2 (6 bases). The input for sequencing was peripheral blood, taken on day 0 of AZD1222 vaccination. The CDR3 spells CASSLVAGLTDTQYF. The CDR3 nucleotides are TGTGCCAGCAGCTTAGTCGCGGGGCTCACAGATACGCAGTATTTT.